A selection of T cell receptor beta chains follows, all from one sample in a study of T cell changes during pregnancy in multiple sclerosis. Data came from immunoSEQ multiplex PCR; TCRdb stores just in-frame clones and leaves some out. Of around 66,000 clones in the sample, about 88% were seen once. Sequences were derived from peripheral blood, sampled in the first trimester of pregnancy. The receptor set was obtained from a female donor in good health, enrolled as a control in a pregnancy study. CDR3s include the opening cysteine and the closing phenylalanine or tryptophan. Each record gives: J gene, V gene, clone size, D gene, CDR3 DNA, CDR3 protein. A D gene is named only where the DNA matches it firmly. Not all rows give a size; the values are once, few, many and, for expanded clones, a class.

J gene: TRBJ1-1; V gene: TRBV18; clone size: .; D gene: TRBD1; CDR3 DNA: TGTGCCAGCTCCCTCCATGGGACAGGGGGCACTGAAGCTTTCTTT; CDR3 protein: CASSLHGTGGTEAFF
J gene: TRBJ2-5; V gene: TRBV29-1; clone size: .; D gene: TRBD2; CDR3 DNA: TGCAGCGTCGGGGGGGACCAAGAGACCCAGTACTTC; CDR3 protein: CSVGGDQETQYF
J gene: TRBJ2-3; V gene: TRBV28; clone size: .; D gene: TRBD1; CDR3 DNA: TGTGCCAGCAGTTTAGGGGGACAGGAGAGCACAGATACGCAGTATTTT; CDR3 protein: CASSLGGQESTDTQYF
J gene: TRBJ1-3; V gene: TRBV18; clone size: once; D gene: TRBD1; CDR3 DNA: TGTGCCAGCTCACCCCAGGGGGCGCCTGGAAACACCATATATTTT; CDR3 protein: CASSPQGAPGNTIYF
J gene: TRBJ2-1; V gene: TRBV2; clone size: .; D gene: TRBD2; CDR3 DNA: TGTGCCAGCAGTGTTTCCAGCGGGGCCCTCTCCTACAATGAGCAGTTCTTC; CDR3 protein: CASSVSSGALSYNEQFF
J gene: TRBJ1-5; V gene: TRBV6-5; clone size: .; D gene: TRBD1; CDR3 DNA: TGTGCCAGCAGACCTCAGGGGGGCAGCAATCAGCCCCAGCATTTT; CDR3 protein: CASRPQGGSNQPQHF
J gene: TRBJ2-1; V gene: TRBV7-9; clone size: .; D gene: TRBD2; CDR3 DNA: TGTGCCAGCAGCTTAGTGGGAGGGACCTATAACAATGAGCAGTTCTTC; CDR3 protein: CASSLVGGTYNNEQFF
J gene: TRBJ2-3; V gene: TRBV4-3; clone size: .; D gene: .; CDR3 DNA: TGCGCCAGCAGCCATTATGGTGGCCACACAGATACGCAGTATTTT; CDR3 protein: CASSHYGGHTDTQYF
J gene: TRBJ2-5; V gene: TRBV7-3; clone size: .; D gene: TRBD2; CDR3 DNA: TGTGCCAGCAGCTTAAGGTCTAGCGGTCTACTCGGCGGGGAGACCCAGTACTTC; CDR3 protein: CASSLRSSGLLGGETQYF
J gene: TRBJ2-3; V gene: TRBV11-3; clone size: .; D gene: .; CDR3 DNA: TGTGCCAGCAGCTTAGCCGGGGGCGGGAGTGAGAGATATCCCACAGATACGCAGTATTTT; CDR3 protein: CASSLAGGGSERYPTDTQYF
J gene: TRBJ2-7; V gene: TRBV14; clone size: .; D gene: .; CDR3 DNA: TGTGCCAGCAGCCCGCACAACTACGAGCAGTACTTC; CDR3 protein: CASSPHNYEQYF
J gene: TRBJ1-1; V gene: TRBV6-1; clone size: .; D gene: TRBD1; CDR3 DNA: TGTGCCAGCAGTAGGACAGGCGAGAACACTGAAGCTTTCTTT; CDR3 protein: CASSRTGENTEAFF
J gene: TRBJ2-2; V gene: TRBV11-2; clone size: .; D gene: .; CDR3 DNA: TGTGCCAGCAGCTCACCCGCTAGCGCCGGGGAGCTGTTTTTT; CDR3 protein: CASSSPASAGELFF
J gene: TRBJ1-1; V gene: TRBV29-1; clone size: .; D gene: .; CDR3 DNA: TGCAGCGTTGCTGACCGGGACACTGAAGCTTTCTTT; CDR3 protein: CSVADRDTEAFF
J gene: TRBJ1-3; V gene: TRBV30; clone size: .; D gene: .; CDR3 DNA: TGTGCCTGGAAAACAGGGTCGGGGGGAAACACCATATATTTT; CDR3 protein: CAWKTGSGGNTIYF
J gene: TRBJ1-1; V gene: TRBV10-2; clone size: .; D gene: .; CDR3 DNA: TGCGCCAGCGGGCCGGGATACACTGAAGCTTTCTTT; CDR3 protein: CASGPGYTEAFF
J gene: TRBJ1-4; V gene: TRBV25-1; clone size: .; D gene: .; CDR3 DNA: TGTGCCAGCAGTGAATCGCCCCAGGAAGGTGAAAAACTGTTTTTT; CDR3 protein: CASSESPQEGEKLFF
J gene: TRBJ1-2; V gene: TRBV4-3; clone size: .; D gene: .; CDR3 DNA: TGCGCCAGCAGCCAAGATCGAGTAGGGGCGTATGGCTACACCTTC; CDR3 protein: CASSQDRVGAYGYTF
J gene: TRBJ1-2; V gene: TRBV7-9; clone size: .; D gene: TRBD1; CDR3 DNA: TGTGCCAGCAGCTTAGGGCTCGGGACAGGGGGCGAGGGGGAGTATGGCTACACCTTC; CDR3 protein: CASSLGLGTGGEGEYGYTF
J gene: TRBJ1-2; V gene: TRBV7-2; clone size: .; D gene: .; CDR3 DNA: TGTGCCAGCAGCTTCCGGGACAACACGTATGGCTACACCTTC; CDR3 protein: CASSFRDNTYGYTF
J gene: TRBJ1-1; V gene: TRBV5-6; clone size: .; D gene: .; CDR3 DNA: TGTGCCAGCAGCTTGGGAGGCAGCCTCGCTGAAGCTTTCTTT; CDR3 protein: CASSLGGSLAEAFF
J gene: TRBJ2-1; V gene: TRBV6-1; clone size: .; D gene: .; CDR3 DNA: TGTGCCAGCAGTGCCGACTACCAACTCTACAATGAGCAGTTCTTC; CDR3 protein: CASSADYQLYNEQFF
J gene: TRBJ1-1; V gene: TRBV10-3; clone size: .; D gene: TRBD1; CDR3 DNA: TGTGCCATCAGTGATAACAGGGGGAACACTGAAGCTTTCTTT; CDR3 protein: CAISDNRGNTEAFF
J gene: TRBJ2-1; V gene: TRBV5-6; clone size: .; D gene: TRBD1; CDR3 DNA: TGTGCCAGCAGCTTTGACAGGGGAGAATACTACAATGAGCAGTTCTTC; CDR3 protein: CASSFDRGEYYNEQFF
J gene: TRBJ2-2; V gene: TRBV15; clone size: .; D gene: .; CDR3 DNA: TGTGCCACCAGCAGAGGAGCAGCGGACACCGGGGAGCTGTTTTTT; CDR3 protein: CATSRGAADTGELFF
J gene: TRBJ1-1; V gene: TRBV6-5; clone size: .; D gene: .; CDR3 DNA: TGTGCCAGCAGAGACAGTCGAAGGGCTTTCTTT; CDR3 protein: CASRDSRRAFF
J gene: TRBJ2-3; V gene: TRBV4-3; clone size: .; D gene: .; CDR3 DNA: TGCGCCAGCAGCCAAGATAGGTGGAGCGGCTTGAACACAGATACGCAGTATTTT; CDR3 protein: CASSQDRWSGLNTDTQYF
J gene: TRBJ2-1; V gene: TRBV7-7; clone size: .; D gene: TRBD2; CDR3 DNA: TGTGCCAGCAGCTTAGGAGCGGGAGGACGGAATGAGCAGTTCTTC; CDR3 protein: CASSLGAGGRNEQFF
J gene: TRBJ1-1; V gene: TRBV4-3; clone size: .; D gene: .; CDR3 DNA: TGCGCCAGCAGCCTGGGGGGTTTTGGGGACACTGAAGCTTTCTTT; CDR3 protein: CASSLGGFGDTEAFF
J gene: TRBJ2-2; V gene: TRBV7-3; clone size: .; D gene: .; CDR3 DNA: TGTGCCAGCAGTGATCGGGGGACCGGGGAGCTGTTTTTT; CDR3 protein: CASSDRGTGELFF
J gene: TRBJ2-1; V gene: TRBV29-1; clone size: once; D gene: TRBD1; CDR3 DNA: TGCAGCGTTGAAGGGTGGGCGACAGGGTCGAATGAGCAGTTCTTC; CDR3 protein: CSVEGWATGSNEQFF
J gene: TRBJ2-1; V gene: TRBV7-3; clone size: .; D gene: TRBD2; CDR3 DNA: TGTGCCAGCAGCTTATATCTTAGCGGGAGCTCCTACAATGAGCAGTTCTTC; CDR3 protein: CASSLYLSGSSYNEQFF
J gene: TRBJ2-1; V gene: TRBV7-2; clone size: .; D gene: TRBD2; CDR3 DNA: TGTGCCAGCAGAGTAGCGGGAGGCGGTTCCTACAATGAGCAGTTCTTC; CDR3 protein: CASRVAGGGSYNEQFF
J gene: TRBJ1-2; V gene: TRBV6-1; clone size: .; D gene: .; CDR3 DNA: TGTGCCAGCAGTGAAGCGCCAGGTGTCTCCTATGGCTACACCTTC; CDR3 protein: CASSEAPGVSYGYTF
J gene: TRBJ1-1; V gene: TRBV9; clone size: .; D gene: .; CDR3 DNA: TGTGCCAGCAGCCCCCGACAGAACACTGAAGCTTTCTTT; CDR3 protein: CASSPRQNTEAFF
J gene: TRBJ1-2; V gene: TRBV5-6; clone size: .; D gene: TRBD1; CDR3 DNA: TGTGCCAGCAGCTTACAGGGGAGAGGCTATGGCTACACCTTC; CDR3 protein: CASSLQGRGYGYTF
J gene: TRBJ1-2; V gene: TRBV5-5; clone size: .; D gene: TRBD1; CDR3 DNA: TGTGCCAGCAGCCCCAGTCCCGGGACAGGGATGGCTAACTATGGCTACACCTTC; CDR3 protein: CASSPSPGTGMANYGYTF
J gene: TRBJ2-7; V gene: TRBV9; clone size: .; D gene: TRBD2; CDR3 DNA: TGTGCCAGCAGCGTAAATAGCGGGAGCGAGCAGTACTTC; CDR3 protein: CASSVNSGSEQYF
J gene: TRBJ1-5; V gene: TRBV5-1; clone size: .; D gene: .; CDR3 DNA: TGCGCCAGCAGAGATGGGGCTGATCAGCCCCAGCATTTT; CDR3 protein: CASRDGADQPQHF
J gene: TRBJ2-1; V gene: TRBV27; clone size: .; D gene: TRBD2; CDR3 DNA: TGTGCCAGCCGTAGCGGGGGCAGCTCCTACAATGAGCAGTTCTTC; CDR3 protein: CASRSGGSSYNEQFF
J gene: TRBJ1-4; V gene: TRBV27; clone size: .; D gene: .; CDR3 DNA: TGTGCCAGCAGTCTAAGGGGCAGACAGGCGATGGGAAGTGAAAAACTGTTTTTT; CDR3 protein: CASSLRGRQAMGSEKLFF
J gene: TRBJ2-1; V gene: TRBV7-9; clone size: .; D gene: .; CDR3 DNA: TGTGCCAGCAGCCACAGGGCATGGGACTACAATGAGCAGTTCTTC; CDR3 protein: CASSHRAWDYNEQFF
J gene: TRBJ2-3; V gene: TRBV9; clone size: .; D gene: .; CDR3 DNA: TGTGCCAGCAGCCCCGGGTTGGAAAATACGCAGTATTTT; CDR3 protein: CASSPGLENTQYF
J gene: TRBJ1-5; V gene: TRBV4-3; clone size: .; D gene: TRBD1; CDR3 DNA: TGCGCCAGCAGCCAAGATCACAGGGGGCGAGTTAATCAGCCCCAGCATTTT; CDR3 protein: CASSQDHRGRVNQPQHF
J gene: TRBJ2-3; V gene: TRBV6-6; clone size: .; D gene: .; CDR3 DNA: TGTGCCAGCAGTTACGTGGGGGGGGCGGGGCGCACGCAGTATTTT; CDR3 protein: CASSYVGGAGRTQYF
J gene: TRBJ1-6; V gene: TRBV6-6; clone size: .; D gene: TRBD1; CDR3 DNA: TGTGCCAGCAGTTACCGAGGGGGCGAGGGTTCACCCCTCCACTTT; CDR3 protein: CASSYRGGEGSPLHF
J gene: TRBJ1-4; V gene: TRBV19; clone size: .; D gene: .; CDR3 DNA: TGTGCCAGTAGGGACCCTCAGGGAGGAAAGTTACGAAAACTGTTTTTT; CDR3 protein: CASRDPQGGKLRKLFF
J gene: TRBJ1-4; V gene: TRBV9; clone size: .; D gene: TRBD1; CDR3 DNA: TGTGCCAGCAGCCCACGGACAGGGGATGGTAATGAAAAACTGTTTTTT; CDR3 protein: CASSPRTGDGNEKLFF
J gene: TRBJ2-1; V gene: TRBV28; clone size: .; D gene: .; CDR3 DNA: TGTGCCAGCAGTGAACTAAACAATGAGCAGTTCTTC; CDR3 protein: CASSELNNEQFF
J gene: TRBJ2-1; V gene: TRBV11-2; clone size: .; D gene: TRBD2; CDR3 DNA: TGTGCCAGCAGCACATTGAGACTAGCGTCCTACAATGAGCAGTTCTTC; CDR3 protein: CASSTLRLASYNEQFF
J gene: TRBJ1-1; V gene: TRBV6-5; clone size: .; D gene: .; CDR3 DNA: TGTGCCAGCATCCACCCCAGGGGCACTGAAGCTTTCTTT; CDR3 protein: CASIHPRGTEAFF